The clone carrying this T cell receptor beta chain was picked up a small number of times. The antigen is not known. TCR beta CDR3 regions were amplified from RNA. RT-PCR in the first round (using the HTBI primer set) targeted the TCR CDR3. TCRdb re-derived calls from the multiplex PCR reads in MiXCR, one entry per CDR3 protein. The sample contains 730,000 or so distinct CDR3 sequences, under 20% of which appear only once. The data were obtained in a study of T cells in Graves' hyperthyroidism and ophthalmopathy. General study findings and limits: Peripheral blood also featured most of the thyroid clonotypes expanded above 0.001.

The CDR3 is 14 residues long. Deletions cut 5 bases from V and 4 bases from J, with 15 bases between. Germline CDR1 SEHNR, CDR2 FQNEAQ (reference sequence). Sequencing was done on a sample of blood. This receptor was obtained from a woman aged 50 to 60 with Graves' hyperthyroidism that later progressed to Graves' ophthalmopathy. V and J are TRBV7-9 and TRBJ2-7, with D possibly being TRBD1 (6 bases). The CDR3 reads CASSTLGTMYEQYF. The CDR3 nucleotides read TGTGCCAGCAGCACCCTCGGGACAATGTACGAGCAGTACTTC.